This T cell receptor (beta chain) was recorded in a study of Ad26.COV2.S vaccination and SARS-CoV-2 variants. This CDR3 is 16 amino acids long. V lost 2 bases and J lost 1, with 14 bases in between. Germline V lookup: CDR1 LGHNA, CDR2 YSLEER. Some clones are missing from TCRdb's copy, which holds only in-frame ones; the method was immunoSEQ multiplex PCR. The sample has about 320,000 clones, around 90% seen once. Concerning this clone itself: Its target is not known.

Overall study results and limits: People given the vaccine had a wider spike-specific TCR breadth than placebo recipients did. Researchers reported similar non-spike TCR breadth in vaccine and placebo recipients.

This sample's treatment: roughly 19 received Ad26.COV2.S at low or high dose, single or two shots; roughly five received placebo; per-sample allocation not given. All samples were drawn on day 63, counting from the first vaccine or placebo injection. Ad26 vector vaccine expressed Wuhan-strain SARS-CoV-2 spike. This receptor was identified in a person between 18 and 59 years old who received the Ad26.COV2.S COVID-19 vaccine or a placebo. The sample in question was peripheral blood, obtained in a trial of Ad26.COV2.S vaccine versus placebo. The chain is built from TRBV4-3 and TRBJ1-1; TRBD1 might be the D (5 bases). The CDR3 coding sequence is TGCGCCAGCAGCCAATTGTTCAAGGGACCGAACACTGAAGCTTTCTTT. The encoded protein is CASSQLFKGPNTEAFF.